The entry below gives a single T cell receptor (beta chain) sequence along with its context. This clonotype was detected many times. Its specific antigen is unknown. Base-call qualities are not available, and no considerably larger clone is one nucleotide away. The entry originates in a study of human T cells and chemical hapten exposure (dated by TCRdb to the early 2020s). Looking at the study overall: For sensitization, 2% DPC in acetone was applied to an approximately 2 cm by approximately 2 cm area of upper inner arm skin. Each blood RNA sample was used to sequence both TCR alpha and TCR beta chains. Blood samples were taken from patients before sensitization (week 0) and then at 2, 6 and about 24 weeks after DPC sensitization. Patch testing was done on the upper back using Finn chambers containing 0.01% DPC, and results were scored after 6 days according to International Contact Dermatitis Research Group standards. For TCR sequencing, blood came from 25 to 30 alopecia patients at anywhere from one to four time points (pre-sensitization, 2, 6 and 24 weeks). This study followed changes in the peripheral blood TCR repertoire in vivo during primary and secondary sensitization of alopecia patients to the hapten diphenylcyclopropenone (DPC). Throughout the study period of about 22 weeks, patients also received therapeutic DPC doses to the scalp every week. Alopecia areata with under or over 50% scalp involvement, alopecia totalis and alopecia universalis were represented in the patient cohort, which was mostly female. The libraries were sequenced as a pool, and the TCR yield per sample differed mostly because of small variations in library volumes within the pool. Results and caveats for the whole study, not just this receptor: Patch test score was positively correlated with the number of PT1 expanded TCRs, with significance at thresholds 8, 16 and 32 but not at 4. Compared with pre-sensitization or healthy control sets, expanded TCRs formed significantly more large CDR3 similarity clusters, which is consistent with antigen-driven responses. Alopecia, a presumed autoimmune disease, was present in all patients, so the immune response of the patients might differ from that of healthy individuals. After repeated subsampling, changes were observed in the strength of the expansion versus patch-test correlation and in the threshold at which the correlation became significant. The number of TCRs above 1 in 1000 frequency did not change with DPC sensitization; there was no evidence of global repertoire structure alterations.

The library relied on RACE. TCRdb shows the sequencer as NextSeq 500. Library preparation attached unique molecular identifiers to individual cDNA molecules for quantitative, reproducible TCR counting. Turning to the authors' computational methods: The median number of TCRs per sample was roughly 94,000, ranging from roughly 23,224 to 690,600. The Decombinator software suite was used to annotate the V, J and CDR3 of the TCR reads. Every sample was subsampled to the same number of TCRs (28,000) for the PS versus PT1 abundance plots. TCRs were defined as expanded if absent before sensitization and observed at least eight times at the 2-week time point. TCRdb redid the processing of the public reads, applying fastp at Q25 and MiXCR, and retained in-frame beta chains. Rows with one shared CDR3 protein collapse into an entry with the most common genes and DNA. What appears here as the V and J calls and clone size reflects TCRdb's work, not the paper's. Present in this sample are tens of thousands of distinct CDR3 sequences, approximately 11% of which were seen just once. Roughly 1.8% of the sample is taken by the ten largest.

The germline V gene specifies MNHEY as CDR1 and SVGEGT as CDR2. Relative to germline, V is 5 bases shorter and J is 5 bases shorter, with 7 bases between their ends. The CDR3 contains 12 residues, cysteine and phenylalanine counted. Only the CDR3 DNA stays, 36 bases, in frame from base 1. This sample's time point label indicates: patch test 1, 2 weeks after DPC sensitization. Explained via the paper, the treatment or condition label denotes: therapeutic diphenylcyclopropenone sensitization with weekly scalp DPC. Unfractionated whole blood was collected in Tempus Blood RNA tubes, and total RNA was extracted from that blood. At every patch-test visit, the blood draw took place before the patch test was put on. Patients were eligible if aged 18 to 70, diagnosed with alopecia and judged suitable for DPC therapy, and pregnant patients were excluded.

This specimen was whole blood, taken in connection with sensitization to the hapten diphenylcyclopropenone (DPC). The sequence was collected from a middle-aged woman with alopecia areata. Some clones in this sample may be carry-over from other donors' samples. The V and J genes are TRBV6-2 or TRBV6-3 and TRBJ1-5, and the D gene may be TRBD1, 5 bases matching. The DNA is as follows: TGTGCCAGCAGTCCGGGACATCAGCCCCAGCATTTT. Its protein reads: CASSPGHQPQHF.